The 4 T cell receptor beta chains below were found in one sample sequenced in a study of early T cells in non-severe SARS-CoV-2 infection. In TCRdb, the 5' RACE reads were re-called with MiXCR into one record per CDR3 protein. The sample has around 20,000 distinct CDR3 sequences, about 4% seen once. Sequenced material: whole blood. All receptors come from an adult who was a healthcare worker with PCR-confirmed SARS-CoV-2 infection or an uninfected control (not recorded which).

Here the CDR3 reads CSVEEGMNTEAFF. The CDR3 DNA follows: TGCAGCGTTGAGGAAGGGATGAACACTGAAGCTTTCTTT. The chain is built from TRBV29-1 and TRBJ1-1; no clear D gene. V was pared by 3 bases and J by 0 bases, with 8 bases between. Germline assignment: CDR1 SQVTM and CDR2 ANQGSEA. There are 13 residues in the CDR3.

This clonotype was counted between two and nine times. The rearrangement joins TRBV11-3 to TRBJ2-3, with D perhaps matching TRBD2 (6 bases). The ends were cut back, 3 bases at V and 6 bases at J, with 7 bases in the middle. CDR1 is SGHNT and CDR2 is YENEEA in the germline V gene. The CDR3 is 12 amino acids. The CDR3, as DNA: TGTGCCAGCAGCTTTCGGGGGGATACGCAGTATTTT. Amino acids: CASSFRGDTQYF.

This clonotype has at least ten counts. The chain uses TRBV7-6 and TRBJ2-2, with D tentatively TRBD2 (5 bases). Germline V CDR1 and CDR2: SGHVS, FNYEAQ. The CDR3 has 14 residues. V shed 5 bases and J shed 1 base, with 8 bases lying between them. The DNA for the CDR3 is TGTGCCAGCAGCGGGAGAGGGAACACCGGGGAGCTGTTTTTT. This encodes CASSGRGNTGELFF.

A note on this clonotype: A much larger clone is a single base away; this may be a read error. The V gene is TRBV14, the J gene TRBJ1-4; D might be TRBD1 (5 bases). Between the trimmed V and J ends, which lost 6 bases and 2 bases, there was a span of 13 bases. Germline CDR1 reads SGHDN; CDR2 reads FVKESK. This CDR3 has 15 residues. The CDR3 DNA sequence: TGTGCCAGCAGGACGTCCGGGACGACTAATGAAAAACTGTTTTTT. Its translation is CASRTSGTTNEKLFF.